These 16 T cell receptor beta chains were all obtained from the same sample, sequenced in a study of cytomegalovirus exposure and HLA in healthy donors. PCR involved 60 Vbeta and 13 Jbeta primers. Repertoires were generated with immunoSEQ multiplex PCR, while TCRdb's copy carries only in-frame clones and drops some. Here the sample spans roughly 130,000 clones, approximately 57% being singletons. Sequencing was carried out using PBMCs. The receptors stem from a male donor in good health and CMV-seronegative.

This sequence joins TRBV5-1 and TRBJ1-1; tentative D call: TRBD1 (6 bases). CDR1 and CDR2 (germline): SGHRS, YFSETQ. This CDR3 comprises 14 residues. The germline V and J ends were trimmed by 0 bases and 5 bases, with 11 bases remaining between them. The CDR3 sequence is CASSLDGQFTEAFF. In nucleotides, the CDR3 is TGCGCCAGCAGCTTGGACGGACAGTTTACTGAAGCTTTCTTT.

For the CDR3, the DNA is TGCGCCAGCAGCTTGGGACAGGAGCCGTCTAACTATGGCTACACCTTC. Translation gives CASSLGQEPSNYGYTF. The rearrangement links TRBV5-1 to TRBJ1-2, with D possibly matching TRBD1 (6 bases). This CDR3 has 16 residues. Germline V gene sequence: CDR1 SGHRS, CDR2 YFSETQ. Deletions cut 0 bases from V and 0 bases from J, with 12 bases between.

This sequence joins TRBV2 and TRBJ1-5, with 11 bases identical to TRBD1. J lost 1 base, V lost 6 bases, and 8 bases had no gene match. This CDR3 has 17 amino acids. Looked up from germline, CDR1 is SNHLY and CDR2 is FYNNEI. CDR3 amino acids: CASRIGQGAQSNQPQHF. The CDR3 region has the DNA TGTGCCAGCAGGATAGGACAGGGGGCTCAAAGCAATCAGCCCCAGCATTTT.

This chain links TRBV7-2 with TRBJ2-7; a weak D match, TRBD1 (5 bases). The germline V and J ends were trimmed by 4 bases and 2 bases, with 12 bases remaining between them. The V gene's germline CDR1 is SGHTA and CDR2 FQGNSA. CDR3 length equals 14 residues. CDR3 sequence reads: CASSSQTATYEQYF. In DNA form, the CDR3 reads TGTGCCAGCAGCTCCCAGACAGCCACCTACGAGCAGTACTTC.

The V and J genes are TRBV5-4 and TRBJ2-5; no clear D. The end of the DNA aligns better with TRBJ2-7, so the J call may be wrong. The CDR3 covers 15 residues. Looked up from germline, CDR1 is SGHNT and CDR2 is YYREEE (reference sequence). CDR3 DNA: TGTGCCAGCAGCTTATCCACTCAAAATCACCACGAGCAGTACTTC. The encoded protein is CASSLSTQNHHEQYF.

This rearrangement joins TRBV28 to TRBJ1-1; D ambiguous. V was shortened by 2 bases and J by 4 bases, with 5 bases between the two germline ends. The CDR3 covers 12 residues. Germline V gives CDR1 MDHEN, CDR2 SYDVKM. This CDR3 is CASSLRGTEAFF. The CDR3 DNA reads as TGTGCCAGCAGTTTACGGGGCACTGAAGCTTTCTTT.

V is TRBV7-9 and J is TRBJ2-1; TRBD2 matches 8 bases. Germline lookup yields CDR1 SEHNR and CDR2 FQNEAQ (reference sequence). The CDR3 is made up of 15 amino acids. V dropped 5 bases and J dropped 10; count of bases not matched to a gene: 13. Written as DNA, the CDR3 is TGTGCCAGCAGCGACCCCCGGGGGGGCGATGCCGAGCAGTTCTTC. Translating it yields CASSDPRGGDAEQFF.

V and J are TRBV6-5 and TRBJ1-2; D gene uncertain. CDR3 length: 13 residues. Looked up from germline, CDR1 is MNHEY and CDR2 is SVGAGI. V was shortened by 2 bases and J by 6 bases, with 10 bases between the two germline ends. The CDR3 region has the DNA TGTGCCAGCAGTTACGCAGTGTCAGATGGCTACACCTTC. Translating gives CASSYAVSDGYTF.

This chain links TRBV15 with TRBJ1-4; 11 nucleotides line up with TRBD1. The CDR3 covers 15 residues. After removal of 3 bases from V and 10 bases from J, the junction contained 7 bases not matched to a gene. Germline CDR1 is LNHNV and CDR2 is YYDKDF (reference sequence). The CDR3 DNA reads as TGTGCCACCAGCAGTCCCGGGACAGGGGGAGTAAAACTGTTTTTT. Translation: CATSSPGTGGVKLFF.

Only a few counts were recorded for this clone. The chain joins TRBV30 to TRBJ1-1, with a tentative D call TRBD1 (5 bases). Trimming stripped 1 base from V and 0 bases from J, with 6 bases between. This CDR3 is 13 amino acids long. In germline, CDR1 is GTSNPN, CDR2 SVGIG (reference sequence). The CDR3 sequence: CAWSGQLNTEAFF. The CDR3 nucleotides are TGTGCCTGGAGTGGACAGCTGAACACTGAAGCTTTCTTT.

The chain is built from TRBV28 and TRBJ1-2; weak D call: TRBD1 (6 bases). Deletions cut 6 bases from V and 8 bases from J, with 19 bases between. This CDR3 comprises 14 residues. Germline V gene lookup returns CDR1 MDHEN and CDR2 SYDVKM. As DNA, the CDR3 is TGTGCCAGCAGCTTGGGGGGGCAGGCTCGCGGCTACACCTTC. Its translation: CASSLGGQARGYTF.

CDR3 loop: CSVADRAGMNTEAFF. CDR3 sequence (DNA): TGCAGCGTTGCTGACAGAGCTGGGATGAACACTGAAGCTTTCTTT. V and J are TRBV29-1 and TRBJ1-1; D is perhaps TRBD1 (5 bases). Looked up from germline, CDR1 is SQVTM and CDR2 is ANQGSEA. This CDR3 contains 15 residues. The V end was cut by 4 bases, the J end by 0 bases, with 15 bases between. The whole variable domain, remainder taken from reference TRBV29-1 and TRBJ1-1, is SAVISQKPSRDICQRGTSLTIQCQVDSQVTMMFWYRQQPGQSLTLIATANQGSEATYESGFVIDKFPISRPNLTFSTLTVSNMSPEDSSIYLCSVADRAGMNTEAFFGQGTRLTVV.

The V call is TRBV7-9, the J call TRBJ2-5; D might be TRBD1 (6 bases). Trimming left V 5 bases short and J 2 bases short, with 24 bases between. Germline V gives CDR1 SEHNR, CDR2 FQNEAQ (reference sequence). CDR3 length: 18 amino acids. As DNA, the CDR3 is TGTGCCAGCAGCCCAGGCGTTCGACCGGGACAAAAACAAGAGACCCAGTACTTC. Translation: CASSPGVRPGQKQETQYF.

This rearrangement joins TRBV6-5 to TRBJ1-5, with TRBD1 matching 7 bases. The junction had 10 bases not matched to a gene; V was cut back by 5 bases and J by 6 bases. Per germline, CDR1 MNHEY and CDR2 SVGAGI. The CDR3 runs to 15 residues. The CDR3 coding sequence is TGTGCCAGCAGTCCGGCGGAGGGGGCGGGTCAGCCCCAGCATTTT. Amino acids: CASSPAEGAGQPQHF.

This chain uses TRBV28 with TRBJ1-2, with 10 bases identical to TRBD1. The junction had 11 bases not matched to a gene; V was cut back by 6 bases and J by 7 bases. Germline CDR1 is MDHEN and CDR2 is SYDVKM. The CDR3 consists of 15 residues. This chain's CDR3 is CASSTVRQGAGGYTF. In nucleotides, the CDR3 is TGTGCCAGCAGCACCGTTCGACAGGGGGCGGGTGGCTACACCTTC.

CDR3 nucleotides: TGTGCCAGCAGTTTTAAAGAGACCCAGTACTTC. It is translated as CASSFKETQYF. The V call is TRBV28, the J call TRBJ2-5; D gene ambiguous. Trimming took off 3 bases at V and 3 bases at J, with 2 bases between the two ends. The CDR3 is made up of 11 amino acids. Germline V CDR1 and CDR2: MDHEN, SYDVKM.